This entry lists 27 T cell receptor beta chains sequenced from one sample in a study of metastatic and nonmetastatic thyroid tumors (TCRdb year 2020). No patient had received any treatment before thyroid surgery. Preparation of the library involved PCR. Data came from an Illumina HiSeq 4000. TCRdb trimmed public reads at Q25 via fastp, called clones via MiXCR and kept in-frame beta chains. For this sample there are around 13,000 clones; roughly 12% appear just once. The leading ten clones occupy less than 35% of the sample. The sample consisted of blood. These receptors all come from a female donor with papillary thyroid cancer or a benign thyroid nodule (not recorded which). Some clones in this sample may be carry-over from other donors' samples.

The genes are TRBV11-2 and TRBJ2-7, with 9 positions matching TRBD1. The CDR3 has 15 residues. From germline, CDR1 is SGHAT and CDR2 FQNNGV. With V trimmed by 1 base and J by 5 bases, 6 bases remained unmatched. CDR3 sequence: CASSLGGQGFNEQYF. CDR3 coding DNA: TGTGCCAGCAGCTTAGGGGGACAGGGTTTCAACGAGCAGTACTTC.

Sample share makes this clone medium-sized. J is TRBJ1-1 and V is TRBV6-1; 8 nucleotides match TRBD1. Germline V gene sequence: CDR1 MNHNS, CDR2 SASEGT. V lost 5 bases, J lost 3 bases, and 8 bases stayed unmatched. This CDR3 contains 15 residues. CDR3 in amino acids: CASSTDRARYTEAFF. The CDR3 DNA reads TGTGCCAGCAGTACGGACAGGGCGCGGTACACTGAAGCTTTCTTT.

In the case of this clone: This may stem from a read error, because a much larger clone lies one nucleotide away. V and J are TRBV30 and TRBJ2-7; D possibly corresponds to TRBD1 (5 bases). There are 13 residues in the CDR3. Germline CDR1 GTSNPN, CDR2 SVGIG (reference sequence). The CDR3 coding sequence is TGTGCCTGGAGTGCGGAAAGGGGATACGGGCAGTACTTC. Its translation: CAWSAERGYGQYF.

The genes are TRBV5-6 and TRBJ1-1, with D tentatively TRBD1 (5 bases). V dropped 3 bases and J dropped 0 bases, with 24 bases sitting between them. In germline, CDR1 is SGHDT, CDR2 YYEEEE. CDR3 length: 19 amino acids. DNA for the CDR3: TGTGCCAGCAGCTCAGCCTTTCCGGGACGGCGGAGTATGAACACTGAAGCTTTCTTT. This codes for CASSSAFPGRRSMNTEAFF. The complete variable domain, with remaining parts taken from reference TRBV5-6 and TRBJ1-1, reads DAGVTQSPTHLIKTRGQQVTLRCSPKSGHDTVSWYQQALGQGPQFIFQYYEEEERQRGNFPDRFSGHQFPNYSSELNVNALLLGDSALYLCASSSAFPGRRSMNTEAFFGQGTRLTVV.

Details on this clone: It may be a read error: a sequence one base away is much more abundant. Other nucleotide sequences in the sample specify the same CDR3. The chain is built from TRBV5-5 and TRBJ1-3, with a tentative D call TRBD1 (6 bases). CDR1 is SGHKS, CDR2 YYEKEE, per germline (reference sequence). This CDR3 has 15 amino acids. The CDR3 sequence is CASSLFRDTGITIYF. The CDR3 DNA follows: TGCGCCAGCAGCTTGTTCCGGGACACGGGGATCACCATATATTTT.

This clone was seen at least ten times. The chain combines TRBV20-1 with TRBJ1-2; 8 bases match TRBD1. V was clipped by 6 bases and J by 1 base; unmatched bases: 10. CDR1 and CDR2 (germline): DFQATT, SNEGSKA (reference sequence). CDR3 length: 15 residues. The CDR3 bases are TGCAGTGCCGACCTTCAGGGGGCGATTAACTATGGCTACACCTTC. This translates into CSADLQGAINYGYTF.

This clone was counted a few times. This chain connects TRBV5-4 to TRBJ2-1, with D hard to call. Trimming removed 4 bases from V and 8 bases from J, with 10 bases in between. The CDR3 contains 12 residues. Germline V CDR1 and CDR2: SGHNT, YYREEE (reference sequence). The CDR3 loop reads CASSQGRHEQFF. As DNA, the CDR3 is TGTGCCAGCAGCCAAGGCCGACATGAGCAGTTCTTC.

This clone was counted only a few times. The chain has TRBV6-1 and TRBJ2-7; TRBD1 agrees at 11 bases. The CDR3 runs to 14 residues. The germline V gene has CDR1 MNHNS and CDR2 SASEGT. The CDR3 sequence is CESRLGQGAGEQYF. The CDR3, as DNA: TGTGAAAGCAGGCTCGGACAGGGGGCGGGAGAGCAGTACTTC.

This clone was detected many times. The CDR3 loop reads CASSPRQGFTDTQYF. CDR3 DNA sequence: TGTGCCAGCAGCCCGCGACAGGGCTTCACAGATACGCAGTATTTT. V and J are TRBV7-8 and TRBJ2-3; 7 bases are shared with TRBD1. This CDR3 contains 15 residues. Germline-derived CDR1 and CDR2 are SGHVS and FQNEAQ. V was clipped by 5 bases and J by 2 bases; unmatched bases: 7.

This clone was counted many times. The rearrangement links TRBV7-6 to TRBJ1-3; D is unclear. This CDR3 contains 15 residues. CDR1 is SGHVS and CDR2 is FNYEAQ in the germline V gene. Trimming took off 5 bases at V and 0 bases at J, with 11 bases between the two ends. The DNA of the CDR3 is TGTGCCAGCAGCACGGACGAAAACTCTGGAAACACCATATATTTT. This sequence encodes CASSTDENSGNTIYF.

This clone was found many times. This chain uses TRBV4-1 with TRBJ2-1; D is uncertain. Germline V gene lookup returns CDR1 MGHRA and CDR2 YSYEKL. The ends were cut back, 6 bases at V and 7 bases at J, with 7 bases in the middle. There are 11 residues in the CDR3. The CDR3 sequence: CASSRGNEQFF. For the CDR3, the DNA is TGCGCCAGCAGTCGTGGGAATGAGCAGTTCTTC.

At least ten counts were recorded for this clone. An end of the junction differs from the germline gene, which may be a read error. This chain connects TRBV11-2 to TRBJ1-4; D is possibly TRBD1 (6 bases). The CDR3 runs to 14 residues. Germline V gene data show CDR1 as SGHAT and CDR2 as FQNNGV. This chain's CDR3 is CASSLTGIGEELFF. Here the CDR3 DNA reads TGTGCCAGCAGCTTAACAGGGATCGGTGAAGAACTGTTTTTT.

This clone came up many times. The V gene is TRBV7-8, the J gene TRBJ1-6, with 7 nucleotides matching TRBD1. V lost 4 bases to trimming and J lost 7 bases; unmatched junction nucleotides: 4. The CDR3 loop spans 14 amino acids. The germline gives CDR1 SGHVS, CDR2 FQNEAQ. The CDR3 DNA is TGTGCCAGCAGCTATCGGGACAGAAATTCACCCCTCCACTTT. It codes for CASSYRDRNSPLHF.

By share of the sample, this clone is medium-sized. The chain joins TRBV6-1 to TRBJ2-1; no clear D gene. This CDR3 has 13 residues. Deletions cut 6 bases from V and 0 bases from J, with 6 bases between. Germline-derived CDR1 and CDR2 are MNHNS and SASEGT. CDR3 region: CASRVGSYNEQFF. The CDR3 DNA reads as TGTGCCAGCAGAGTGGGCTCCTACAATGAGCAGTTCTTC.

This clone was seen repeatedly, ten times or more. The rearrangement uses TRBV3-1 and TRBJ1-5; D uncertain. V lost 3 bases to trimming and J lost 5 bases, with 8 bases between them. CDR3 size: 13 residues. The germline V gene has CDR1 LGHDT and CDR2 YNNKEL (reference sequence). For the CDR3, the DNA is TGTGCCAGCAGCCAGATGGTGGATCAGCCCCAGCATTTT. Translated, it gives CASSQMVDQPQHF.

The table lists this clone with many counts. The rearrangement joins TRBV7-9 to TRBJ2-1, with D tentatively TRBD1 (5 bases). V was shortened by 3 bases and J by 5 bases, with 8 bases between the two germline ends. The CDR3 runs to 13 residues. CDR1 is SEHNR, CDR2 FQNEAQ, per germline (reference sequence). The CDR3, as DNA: TGTGCCAGCAGCTTCCAGGGCGACAATGAGCAGTTCTTC. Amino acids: CASSFQGDNEQFF.

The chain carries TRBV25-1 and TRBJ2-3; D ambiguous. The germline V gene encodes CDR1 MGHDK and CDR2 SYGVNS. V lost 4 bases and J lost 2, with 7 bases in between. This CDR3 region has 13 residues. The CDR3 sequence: CASSAQATDTQYF. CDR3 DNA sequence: TGTGCCAGCAGTGCTCAGGCCACAGATACGCAGTATTTT.

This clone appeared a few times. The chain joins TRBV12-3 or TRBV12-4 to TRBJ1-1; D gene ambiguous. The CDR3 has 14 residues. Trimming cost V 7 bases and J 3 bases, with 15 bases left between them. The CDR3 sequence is CASNPSGFYTEAFF. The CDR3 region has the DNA TGTGCCAGCAACCCATCGGGGTTTTACACTGAAGCTTTCTTT.

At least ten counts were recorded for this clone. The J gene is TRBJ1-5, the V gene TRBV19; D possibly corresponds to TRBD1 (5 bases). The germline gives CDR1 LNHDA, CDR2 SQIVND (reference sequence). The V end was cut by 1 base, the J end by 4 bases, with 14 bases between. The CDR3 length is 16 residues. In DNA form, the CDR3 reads TGTGCCAGTAGTATAGGGGGCGCTCCCATTAATCAGCCCCAGCATTTT. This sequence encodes CASSIGGAPINQPQHF.

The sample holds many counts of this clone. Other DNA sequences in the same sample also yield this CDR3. CDR3 loop: CASSLLPATGAGYTF. CDR3 coding DNA: TGTGCCAGCAGCTTATTACCGGCTACGGGAGCTGGCTACACCTTC. The chain uses TRBV7-2 and TRBJ1-2, with no clear D. V was clipped by 2 bases and J by 7 bases, with 17 bases between them. This CDR3 comprises 15 residues. Per the germline V gene, CDR1 is SGHTA and CDR2 is FQGNSA.

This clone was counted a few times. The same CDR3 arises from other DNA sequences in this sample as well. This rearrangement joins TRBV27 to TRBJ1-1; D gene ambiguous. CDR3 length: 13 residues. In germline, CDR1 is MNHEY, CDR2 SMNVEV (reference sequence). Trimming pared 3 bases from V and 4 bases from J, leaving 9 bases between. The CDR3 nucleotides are TGTGCCAGCAGTTTCAGCAGGTCCACTGAAGCTTTCTTT. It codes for CASSFSRSTEAFF.

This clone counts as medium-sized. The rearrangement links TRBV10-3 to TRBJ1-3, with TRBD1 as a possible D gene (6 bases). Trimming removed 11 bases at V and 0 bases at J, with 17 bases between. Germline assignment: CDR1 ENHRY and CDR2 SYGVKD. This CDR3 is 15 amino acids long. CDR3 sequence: CAADNRANSGNTIYF. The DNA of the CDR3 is TGTGCCGCCGATAACAGGGCGAACTCTGGAAACACCATATATTTT.

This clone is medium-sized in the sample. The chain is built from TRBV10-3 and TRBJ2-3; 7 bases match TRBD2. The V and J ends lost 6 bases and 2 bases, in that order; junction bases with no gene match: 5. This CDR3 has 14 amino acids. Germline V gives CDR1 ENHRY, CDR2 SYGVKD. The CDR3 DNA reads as TGTGCCATCAGACTAGCGCTCAACACAGATACGCAGTATTTT. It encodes CAIRLALNTDTQYF.

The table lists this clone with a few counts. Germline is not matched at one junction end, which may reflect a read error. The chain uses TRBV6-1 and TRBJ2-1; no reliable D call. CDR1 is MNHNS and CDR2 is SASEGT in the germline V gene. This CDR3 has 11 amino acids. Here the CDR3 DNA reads TGTGCTAGCAGTATAGCAAATGAGCAGTTCTTC. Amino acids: CASSIANEQFF.

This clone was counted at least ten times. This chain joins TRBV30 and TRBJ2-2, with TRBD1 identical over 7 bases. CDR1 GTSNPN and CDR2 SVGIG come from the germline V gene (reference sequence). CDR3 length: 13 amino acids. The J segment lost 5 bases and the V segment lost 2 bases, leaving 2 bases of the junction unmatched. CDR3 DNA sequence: TGTGCCTGGAGTAAACAGGGGACCGGGGAGCTGTTTTTT. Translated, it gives CAWSKQGTGELFF. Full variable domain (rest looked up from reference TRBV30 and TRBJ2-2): SQTIHQWPATLVQPVGSPLSLECTVEGTSNPNLYWYRQAAGRGLQLLFYSVGIGQISSEVPQNLSASRPQDRQFILSSKKLLLSDSGFYLCAWSKQGTGELFFGEGSRLTVL.

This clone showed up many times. The CDR3 is CSAPSSGSRSYNEQFF. The CDR3 DNA sequence: TGCAGTGCTCCTTCGTCGGGGTCTCGCTCCTACAATGAGCAGTTCTTC. The V call is TRBV20-1, the J call TRBJ2-1; possibly TRBD2 for D (5 bases). The CDR3 totals 16 residues. V shed 5 bases and J shed 0 bases, with 17 bases lying between them. CDR1 and CDR2 (germline): DFQATT, SNEGSKA (reference sequence).

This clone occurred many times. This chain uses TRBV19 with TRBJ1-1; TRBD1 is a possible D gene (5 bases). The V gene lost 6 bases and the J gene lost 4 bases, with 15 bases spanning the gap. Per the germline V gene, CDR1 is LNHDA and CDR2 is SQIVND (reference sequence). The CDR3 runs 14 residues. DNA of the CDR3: TGTGCCAGTAGGGGGGACCCTCAGAGCACTGAAGCTTTCTTT. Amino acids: CASRGDPQSTEAFF.